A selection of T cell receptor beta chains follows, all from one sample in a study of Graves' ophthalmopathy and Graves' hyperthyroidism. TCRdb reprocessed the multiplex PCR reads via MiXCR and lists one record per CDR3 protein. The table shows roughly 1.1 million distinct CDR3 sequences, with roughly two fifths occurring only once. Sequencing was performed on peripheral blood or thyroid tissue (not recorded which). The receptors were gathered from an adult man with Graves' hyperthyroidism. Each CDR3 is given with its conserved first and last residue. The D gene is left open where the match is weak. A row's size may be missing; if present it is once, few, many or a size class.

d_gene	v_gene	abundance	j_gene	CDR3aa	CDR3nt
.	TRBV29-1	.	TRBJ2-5	CSSQGGGQETQYF	TGCAGCAGTCAGGGTGGGGGGCAAGAGACCCAGTACTTC
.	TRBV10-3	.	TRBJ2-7	CASRGQGTFREQYF	TGTGCCAGCAGGGGACAAGGGACTTTTCGGGAGCAGTACTTC
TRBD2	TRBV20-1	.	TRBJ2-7	CSALSTGLGYEQYF	TGCAGTGCTCTCTCGACGGGACTAGGCTACGAGCAGTACTTC
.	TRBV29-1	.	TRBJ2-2	CSVVSQGTGGKYF	TGCAGCGTCGTTTCCCAGGGGACGGGAGGAAAGTATTTT
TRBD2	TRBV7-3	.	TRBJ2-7	CASSLVRGGMREQYF	TGTGCCAGCAGCTTAGTGCGGGGGGGCATGAGGGAGCAGTACTTC
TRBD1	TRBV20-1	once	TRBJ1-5	CSAQTGGWNQPQHF	TGCAGTGCTCAGACAGGGGGATGGAATCAGCCCCAGCATTTT
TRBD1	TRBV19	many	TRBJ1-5	CASSRDRANQPQHF	TGTGCCAGTAGTAGGGACAGGGCCAATCAGCCCCAGCATTTT
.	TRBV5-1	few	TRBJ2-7	CASSLVGDGYEQYF	TGCGCCAGCAGCTTGGTGGGGGACGGATACGAGCAGTACTTC
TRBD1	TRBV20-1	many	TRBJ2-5	CSARTGSGLETQYF	TGCAGTGCTAGGACAGGGTCTGGATTAGAGACCCAGTACTTC
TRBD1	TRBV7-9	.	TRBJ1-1	CASSLDRGRPEAFF	TGTGCCAGCAGCTTGGACAGGGGGCGTCCTGAAGCTTTCTTT
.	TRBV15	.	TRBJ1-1	CATRGTNTEAFF	TGTGCCACCAGGGGGACGAATACTGAAGCTTTCTTT
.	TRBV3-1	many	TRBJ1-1	CASSQELFYFPRGAFF	TGTGCCAGCAGCCAAGAATTGTTCTACTTTCCTAGGGGAGCTTTCTTT
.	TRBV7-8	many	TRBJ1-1	CASSPMGNTEAFF	TGTGCCAGCAGCCCTATGGGGAACACTGAAGCTTTCTTT
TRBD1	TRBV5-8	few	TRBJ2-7	CASSPGTGASYYEQYF	TGTGCCAGCAGCCCCGGGACAGGGGCTTCTTACTACGAGCAGTACTTC
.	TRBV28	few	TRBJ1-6	CASSPGLYNSPLHF	TGTGCCAGCAGTCCGGGACTTTATAATTCACCCCTCCACTTT
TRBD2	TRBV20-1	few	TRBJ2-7	CSAEGTSGSGEQYF	TGCAGTGCTGAGGGGACTAGCGGGAGTGGCGAGCAGTACTTC
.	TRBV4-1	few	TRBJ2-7	CASSQVRAGNQGEQYF	TGCGCCAGCAGCCAAGTTCGTGCAGGGAATCAAGGCGAGCAGTACTTC
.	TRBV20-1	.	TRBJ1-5	CSARDIRGPQHF	TGCAGTGCTAGAGATATCAGAGGGCCCCAGCATTTT
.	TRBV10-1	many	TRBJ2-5	CASSDGRAAGRETQYF	TGCGCCAGCAGTGACGGCCGGGCCGCGGGCAGGGAGACCCAGTACTTC
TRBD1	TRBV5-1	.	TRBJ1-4	CASRRTGENEKLFF	TGCGCCAGCAGAAGAACAGGGGAGAATGAAAAACTGTTTTTT
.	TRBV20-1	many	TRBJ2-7	CSASGTPSYEQYF	TGCAGTGCCTCCGGGACACCCTCCTACGAGCAGTACTTC
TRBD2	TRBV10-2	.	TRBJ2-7	CASSAGLAGTGEQYF	TGCGCCAGCAGTGCCGGACTAGCGGGGACCGGCGAGCAGTACTTC
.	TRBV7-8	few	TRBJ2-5	CASSFLRRAGYQETQYF	TGTGCCAGCAGCTTCTTGCGACGGGCGGGGTACCAAGAGACCCAGTACTTC
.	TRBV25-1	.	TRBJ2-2	CASSWIYTGELFF	TGTGCCAGCAGCTGGATTTACACCGGGGAGCTGTTTTTT
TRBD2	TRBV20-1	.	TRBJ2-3	CSANPASGDTQYF	TGCAGTGCTAACCCCGCTAGCGGAGATACGCAGTATTTT
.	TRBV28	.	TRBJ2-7	CASSFSSSSYEQYF	TGTGCCAGCAGTTTCTCCAGCAGCTCCTACGAGCAGTACTTC
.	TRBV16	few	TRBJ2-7	CASSPGRMSSYEQYF	TGTGCCAGCAGCCCGGGCAGGATGAGCTCCTACGAGCAGTACTTC
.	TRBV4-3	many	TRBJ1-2	CASSLTTAGYGYTF	TGCGCCAGCAGCCTAACCACGGCCGGCTATGGCTACACCTTC
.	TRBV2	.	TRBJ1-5	CASRPTGPNQPQHF	TGTGCCAGCAGGCCGACAGGTCCTAATCAGCCCCAGCATTTT